This TCR beta chain was identified during a study of neoadjuvant anti-PD-1 for oral cavity cancer. The CDR3 runs 15 residues. Trimming left V 1 base short and J 2 bases short, with 8 bases between. Germline CDR1 and CDR2: SGHVS and FQNEAQ. Sequencing used immunoSEQ multiplex PCR; TCRdb keeps in-frame clones, though not all of them. The table lists 60,000 to 80,000 clones, around four fifths of them singletons, with 2.6% in the top ten. This TCR derives from a person aged 40 to 85 with oral cavity squamous cell carcinoma. The V and J genes are TRBV7-8 and TRBJ1-4; maybe TRBD1 (5 bases). This sample comprised PBMCs, obtained before nivolumab (anti-PD-1) treatment. CDR3: CASSLDEGTNEKLFF. The CDR3 nucleotides are TGTGCCAGCAGCTTAGACGAGGGGACTAATGAAAAACTGTTTTTT.